Sequencing of this T cell receptor beta chain was carried out in a study of CD4 T cells in relation to SARS-CoV-2 and coronaviruses. Across the whole study: The HLA restriction of the shared crossreactive spike epitopes was mapped.

Overall study findings and caveats: Crossreactivity was assessed only for spike protein, not other viral proteins.

Naive and memory CD4+ T cell DNA was deep-sequenced without culture. Repertoires were generated with immunoSEQ multiplex PCR, while TCRdb's copy carries only in-frame clones and drops some. The repertoire holds 60,000 to 80,000 clones, with 87% as singletons. The CDR3 runs to 17 residues. Trimming stripped 3 bases from V and 2 bases from J, with 19 bases between. Germline V gives CDR1 SGDLS, CDR2 YYNGEE. Remarks on this clone: What it binds is not known.

Unexposed donor CD4+ T cells date from about 2011-2018, before the COVID-19 pandemic. The chain employs TRBV9 and TRBJ2-3, with D perhaps matching TRBD1 (7 bases). The sample was memory CD4+ T cells from PBMCs. This clonotype was obtained from a human donor in good health. CDR3: CASSAVEGARHTDTQYF. The CDR3 DNA sequence: TGTGCCAGCAGCGCCGTGGAGGGGGCCAGACACACAGATACGCAGTATTTT.